Listed below are T cell receptor beta chains from one sample, sequenced in a study of blood T cell repertoires in COVID-19. TCRdb keeps only in-frame clones here, not all; method: immunoSEQ multiplex PCR. Among 200,000 or so clones listed, around 82% were seen once. Sequencing used peripheral blood. Receptors were obtained from a woman in her sixties with acute or convalescent COVID-19. CDR3s include the opening cysteine and the closing phenylalanine or tryptophan. D genes are given only for firm matches. Part of the rows lack a size; the others show once, few, many or a class for expanded clones.

v_call	j_call	clone_size	d_call	cdr3_nt	cdr3_aa
TRBV28	TRBJ1-1	.	.	TGTGCCAGCAGTTCTTCCCTGCCTACAGGGAGCACTGAAGCTTTCTTT	CASSSSLPTGSTEAFF
TRBV5-1	TRBJ1-1	.	.	TGCGCCAGCAGCTTGGCCCGCATGGGTGCGGAAAGGTCGGCTTTCTTT	CASSLARMGAERSAFF
TRBV3-1/TRBV3-2	TRBJ2-1	.	.	TGTGCCAGCAGCCAAGATAGCCCGGGAAACTACAATGAGCAGTTCTTC	CASSQDSPGNYNEQFF
TRBV30	TRBJ2-2	.	TRBD1	TGTGCCTGGAGAGGGGACAGCTCTACCGGGGAGCTGTTTTTT	CAWRGDSSTGELFF
TRBV18	TRBJ2-2	.	.	TGTGCCAGCTCACCACCTAGCACTGCCGGGGAGCTGTTTTTT	CASSPPSTAGELFF
TRBV7-2	TRBJ2-1	.	.	TGTGCCAGCAGCTTAGTTAAGGGGCAGGGCGAGTCCTACAATGAGCAGTTCTTC	CASSLVKGQGESYNEQFF
TRBV27	TRBJ2-3	few	.	TGTGCCAGCAGCCCCGGGCCCGTCTCGTTTACGACTAATACGCAGTATTTT	CASSPGPVSFTTNTQYF
TRBV6-1	TRBJ2-7	few	.	TGTGCCAGCAGTGACCCAGCGAGCTCCTACGAGCAGTACTTC	CASSDPASSYEQYF
TRBV7-2	TRBJ2-3	.	TRBD2	TGTGCCAGCAGCCCCGGACTAGCGGGATCAGCAGATACGCAGTATTTT	CASSPGLAGSADTQYF
TRBV4-2	TRBJ2-7	.	.	TGTGCCAGCAGCCAAGGACATCTAAACTACGAGCAGTACTTC	CASSQGHLNYEQYF
TRBV3-1/TRBV3-2	TRBJ2-5	.	TRBD2	TGTGCCAGCAGCCAAGTCTGGGGGGGTGAGACCCAGTACTTC	CASSQVWGGETQYF
TRBV5-6	TRBJ1-4	.	.	TGTGCCAGCAGCTTGCAATTCGGGGGAGGGGAAAAACTGTTTTTT	CASSLQFGGGEKLFF
TRBV6-5	TRBJ1-1	.	TRBD1	TGTGCCAGCAGCTTGAGGGGGCCAGAAACTGAAGCTTTCTTT	CASSLRGPETEAFF
TRBV2	TRBJ1-2	once	TRBD1	TGTGCCAGCAGGACGACAGGGTCCTATGGCTACACCTTC	CASRTTGSYGYTF
TRBV30	TRBJ1-3	.	.	TGTGCCTGGACCAAAACTTTCTCTGGAAACACCATATATTTT	CAWTKTFSGNTIYF